These T cell receptor beta chains were read from a single sample in a study of shared clonotypes between healthy human individuals. Clones were read by immunoSEQ multiplex PCR, and TCRdb kept only the in-frame ones, dropping some. The sample has nearly 1,000,000 clones; about 80% are singletons. The sequencing input was memory CD4+ T cells sorted from blood. The receptors here all came from a man between 18 and 35 years old in good health. Both conserved end residues are part of each CDR3. The D gene is left open where the match is weak. Part of the rows lack a size; the others show once, few, many or a class for expanded clones.

v_call	j_call	clone_size	d_call	cdr3_nt	cdr3_aa
TRBV11-3	TRBJ2-1	.	.	TGTGCCAGCAGCTTACATCCCCCAAGCTCCTACAATGAGCAGTTCTTC	CASSLHPPSSYNEQFF
TRBV20-1	TRBJ1-3	.	.	TGCAGTGCTGGCCCAGCAGACACCATATATTTT	CSAGPADTIYF
TRBV11-1	TRBJ2-3	.	.	TGTGCCAGCAGCTCGGTAGTCACAGATACGCAGTATTTT	CASSSVVTDTQYF
TRBV30	TRBJ2-5	few	.	TGTGCCTGGGGCGGGGGCCTCAGAGAGACCCAGTACTTC	CAWGGGLRETQYF
TRBV12-2	TRBJ1-5	.	.	TGTGCAAGTCGCTTAACCGGGACAGGGCACAATCAGCCCCAGCATTTT	CASRLTGTGHNQPQHF
TRBV5-6	TRBJ1-1	.	.	TGTGCCAGCAGCATCAGGGTTCTGGACACTGAAGCTTTCTTT	CASSIRVLDTEAFF
TRBV6-1	TRBJ1-2	.	TRBD1	TGTGCCAGCAGTGTGGGACAGACTAACTATGGCTACACCTTC	CASSVGQTNYGYTF
TRBV10-2	TRBJ2-7	.	.	TGCGCCAGCAGATTGACAGCCTCCTACGAGCAGTACTTC	CASRLTASYEQYF
TRBV2	TRBJ1-1	.	.	TGTGCCAGCAGTGAAGGTAGAATTCAGAGCGCTGAAGCTTTCTTT	CASSEGRIQSAEAFF
TRBV29-1	TRBJ2-7	few	.	TGCAGCGTTCAGGGTTCCTACGAGCAGTACTTC	CSVQGSYEQYF
TRBV4-1	TRBJ2-7	.	.	TGCGCCAGCAGACAGGTGGGCTCCTACGAGCAGTACTTC	CASRQVGSYEQYF
TRBV5-6	TRBJ2-2	.	TRBD1	TGTGCCAGCAGCTTGGTGGACAGGGGCACCGGGGAGCTGTTTTTT	CASSLVDRGTGELFF
TRBV6-5	TRBJ2-3	.	TRBD2	TGTGCCAGCAGCCGATTAGCGGGGGGCACAGATACGCAGTATTTT	CASSRLAGGTDTQYF
TRBV11-2	TRBJ2-7	.	.	TGTGCCAGCAGTCCTTCAGGCAGCTACGAGCAGTACTTC	CASSPSGSYEQYF
TRBV2	TRBJ1-1	many	.	TGTGCCAGCAGTGAGAACACCAACACTGAAGCTTTCTTT	CASSENTNTEAFF
TRBV7-2	TRBJ2-7	.	TRBD1	TGTGCCAGCAGCAAAGAGGCAGCCGGGACAGGAGTCGAGCAGTACTTC	CASSKEAAGTGVEQYF
TRBV7-9	TRBJ1-3	.	.	TGTGCCAGCAGCTTAGACGGCAGCCGGGCTGGAAACACCATATATTTT	CASSLDGSRAGNTIYF
TRBV6-1	TRBJ1-4	.	.	TGTGCCAGCAGTGCCGGACAGTTTGCGGCTAATGAAAAACTGTTTTTT	CASSAGQFAANEKLFF
TRBV27	TRBJ1-6	.	.	TGTGCCAGCAGTTTCGACAGAGATAATTCACCCCTCCACTTT	CASSFDRDNSPLHF
TRBV10-3	TRBJ2-3	.	.	TGTGCCATCAGTCCCCCAGGGAAGGATACGCAGTATTTT	CAISPPGKDTQYF
TRBV7-8	TRBJ2-3	.	TRBD2	TGTGCCAGCAGCTTAGTTGGGAGCGGGAGGGCTACAGATACGCAGTATTTT	CASSLVGSGRATDTQYF
TRBV6-5	TRBJ2-1	.	.	TGTGCCAGCAGTTCACTTCGCGGGGTCTCCTACAATGAGCAGTTCTTC	CASSSLRGVSYNEQFF
TRBV15	TRBJ1-2	.	TRBD1	TGTGCCACCAGCACGACAGGGTTGGGCTATGGCTACACCTTC	CATSTTGLGYGYTF
TRBV28	TRBJ2-5	.	.	TGTGCCAGCAGATATGAGCTCGCTCCCGGATGGACCCAGTACTTC	CASRYELAPGWTQYF
TRBV5-5	TRBJ2-2	.	.	TGTGCCAGCAGCTTGAGGCTTCCTCCCGGGGAGCTGTTTTTT	CASSLRLPPGELFF
TRBV5-1	TRBJ2-6	.	.	TGCGCCAGCAGCGAGGGGACGGCCCTCGGGTCTGGGGCCAACGTCCTGACTTTC	CASSEGTALGSGANVLTF
TRBV6-1	TRBJ1-6	few	TRBD1	TGTGCCAGCAGTGGGGGACAGGGGCATAATTCACCCCTCCACTTT	CASSGGQGHNSPLHF